This record concerns one T cell receptor beta chain sequence. What it binds is unknown. This specimen comes from a study of shared clonotypes between healthy human individuals. About the study: The donor pool was made up of a couple of women and a few men aged 18 to 49.

General study findings and limits: Sampling involved blood alone; tissue repertoires likely differ.

CD8 cells regarded as naive lacked CD45RO, were positively chosen for CCR7, and omitted terminally differentiated effector memory CD45RA+ cells. CDR1 and CDR2 from the germline V gene are SEHNR and FQNEAQ (reference sequence). V lost 4 bases and J lost 5; bases outside the gene matches: 8. The CDR3 has 15 residues. Deep was the level used in running the assay. TCRdb's copy holds only in-frame clones and misses some; the assay was immunoSEQ multiplex PCR. The sample lists 1.5 million to 2.5 million clones, about 95% occurring once. The V gene is TRBV7-9, the J gene TRBJ1-1; 9 nucleotides align to TRBD1. Sequencing used naive CD8+ T cells sorted from blood. The receptor was derived from a man aged 18 to 30 in good health. The CDR3: CASSSQQGASTEAFF. For the CDR3, the DNA is TGTGCCAGCAGCTCACAACAGGGGGCGAGTACTGAAGCTTTCTTT.